The clone carrying this TCR beta chain appeared a few times. TCRdb recomputed calls from the RT-PCR reads with MiXCR, one row per CDR3 protein. The sample has fewer than 800,000 distinct CDR3 sequences; 13% to 15% are singletons. This CDR3 has 15 amino acids. Germline CDR1 is WSHSY and CDR2 is SAAADI. V was cut by 4 bases and J by 0 bases, with 12 bases left in between. The chain uses TRBV10-2 and TRBJ1-1; D remains ambiguous. The specimen sequenced was memory CD4+ T cells from blood. The clonotype originates from a female donor in good health, serving as a healthy control. The CDR3 region has the DNA TGCGCCAGCAGTGGGATGAATGGAGTGAACACTGAAGCTTTCTTT. Protein sequence: CASSGMNGVNTEAFF.